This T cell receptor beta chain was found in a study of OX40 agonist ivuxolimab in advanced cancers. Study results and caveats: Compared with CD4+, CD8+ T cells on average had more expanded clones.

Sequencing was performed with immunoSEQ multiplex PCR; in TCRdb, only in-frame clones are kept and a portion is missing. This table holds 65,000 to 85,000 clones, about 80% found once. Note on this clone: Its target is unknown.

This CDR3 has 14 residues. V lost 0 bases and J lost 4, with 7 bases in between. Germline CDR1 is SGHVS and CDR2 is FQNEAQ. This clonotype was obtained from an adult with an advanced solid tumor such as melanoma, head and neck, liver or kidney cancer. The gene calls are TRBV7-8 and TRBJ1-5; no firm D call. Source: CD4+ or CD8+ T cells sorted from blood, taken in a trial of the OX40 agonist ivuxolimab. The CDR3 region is CASSLARRNQPQHF. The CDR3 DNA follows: TGTGCCAGCAGCTTAGCAAGGAGGAATCAGCCCCAGCATTTT.